The 21 T cell receptor beta chains presented below share a single source sample, sequenced in a study of blood T cell repertoires in COVID-19. Only in-frame clones appear in the TCRdb table, and some are missing; sequencing was by immunoSEQ multiplex PCR. The sample holds more than 95,000 clones, roughly 80% seen once. The sample comprised peripheral blood. These receptors were taken from an elderly woman with active or convalescent COVID-19.

The rearrangement uses TRBV6-5 and TRBJ2-5, with 7 bases fitting TRBD2. CDR3 length: 13 amino acids. The trim removed 4 bases at V and 3 bases at J, leaving 2 bases unmatched. Looked up from germline, CDR1 is MNHEY and CDR2 is SVGAGI. CDR3 bases: TGTGCCAGCAGTTTCCTAGCGGAAGAGACCCAGTACTTC. Translated, it gives CASSFLAEETQYF.

This chain uses TRBV19 with TRBJ1-1; TRBD1 might be the D (5 bases). V was cut by 3 bases and J by 0 bases, with 17 bases left in between. Germline CDR1 and CDR2: LNHDA and SQIVND (reference sequence). CDR3 length: 17 amino acids. CDR3 in DNA: TGTGCCAGTAGTATTCGGCCAGGGAATGGTTTGAACACTGAAGCTTTCTTT. Its translation is CASSIRPGNGLNTEAFF. Based on the CDR3 plus reference TRBV19 and TRBJ1-1, the full variable domain is DGGITQSPKYLFRKEGQNVTLSCEQNLNHDAMYWYRQDPGQGLRLIYYSQIVNDFQKGDIAEGYSVSREKKESFPLTVTSAQKNPTAFYLCASSIRPGNGLNTEAFFGQGTRLTVV.

The chain uses TRBV5-4 and TRBJ2-5, with D possibly matching TRBD2 (7 bases). Germline CDR1 is SGHNT and CDR2 is YYREEE (reference sequence). V was clipped by 0 bases and J by 5 bases, with 20 bases between them. The CDR3 is 17 amino acids. This chain's CDR3 is CASSLAGGGGIRETQYF. CDR3 in DNA: TGTGCCAGCAGCTTGGCCGGGGGCGGGGGCATTCGGGAGACCCAGTACTTC.

The chain is built from TRBV18 and TRBJ2-7, with TRBD1 matching over 8 bases. Germline V lookup: CDR1 KGHSH, CDR2 LQKENI. The CDR3 consists of 15 residues. The V segment lost 6 bases and the J segment 3 bases; nucleotides outside the gene matches: 10. CDR3 region: CASSISGGRNYEQYF. DNA of the CDR3: TGTGCCAGCTCCATATCAGGGGGCCGAAACTACGAGCAGTACTTC.

Details on this clone: Different DNA sequences within this sample yield the same CDR3. The chain is built from TRBV4-1 and TRBJ2-1, with a tentative D call TRBD2 (5 bases). The germline CDR1 and CDR2 sequences are MGHRA and YSYEKL. This CDR3 has 14 amino acids. V was trimmed by 0 bases and J by 7 bases, leaving 10 bases between them. The CDR3 nucleotides read TGCGCCAGCAGCCAAGATCGAGGGTGGAATGAGCAGTTCTTC. It specifies CASSQDRGWNEQFF.

J is TRBJ1-1 and V is TRBV28; possibly TRBD1 for D (6 bases). Deletions cut 8 bases from V and 0 bases from J, with 10 bases between. The length of the CDR3 is 13 residues. Germline lookup yields CDR1 MDHEN and CDR2 SYDVKM. The CDR3 reads CASAQGLNTEAFF. The CDR3 DNA reads as TGTGCCAGCGCACAGGGACTGAACACTGAAGCTTTCTTT.

The genes are TRBV20-1 and TRBJ2-7; 7 bases line up with TRBD1. V was pared by 8 bases and J by 6 bases, with 4 bases of the junction left unmatched. There are 10 residues in the CDR3. Germline-derived CDR1 and CDR2 are DFQATT and SNEGSKA (reference sequence). The CDR3: CSTGQLEQYF. The CDR3 coding sequence is TGCAGTACGGGACAGCTCGAGCAGTACTTC.

The rearrangement links TRBV18 to TRBJ1-2; D is possibly TRBD1 (5 bases). Germline-derived CDR1 and CDR2 are KGHSH and LQKENI. This CDR3 is 14 amino acids long. The ends were cut back, 0 bases at V and 3 bases at J, with 8 bases in the middle. The CDR3: CASSPPDSYYGYTF. The CDR3 bases are TGTGCCAGCTCACCACCCGACAGCTACTATGGCTACACCTTC.

This chain links TRBV6-1 with TRBJ1-2; D ambiguous. This CDR3 comprises 14 residues. V gave up 1 base and J gave up 4 bases, with 10 bases separating them. CDR1 is MNHNS and CDR2 is SASEGT in the germline V gene. The CDR3 DNA sequence: TGTGCCAGCAGTGAAGACATCAGAAGCTATGGCTACACCTTC. Translation: CASSEDIRSYGYTF.

The rearrangement uses TRBV7-2 and TRBJ2-5, with a weak D call TRBD1 (5 bases). The CDR3 is 13 residues long. Germline V gene lookup returns CDR1 SGHTA and CDR2 FQGNSA. The V end was cut by 5 bases, the J end by 3 bases, with 10 bases between. The DNA for the CDR3 is TGTGCCAGCAGCCAACAGGAAAAAGAGACCCAGTACTTC. This codes for CASSQQEKETQYF.

The chain couples TRBV5-4 to TRBJ1-1, with unresolved D. This CDR3 region has 16 residues. CDR1 and CDR2 from the germline V gene are SGHNT and YYREEE (reference sequence). This chain's CDR3 is CANHFLGRTGWTEAFF. Here the CDR3 DNA reads TGTGCTAACCACTTTCTCGGCAGAACGGGGTGGACTGAAGCTTTCTTT.

The CDR3 reads CASSPRSPSGRARVGHNEQFF. The CDR3, as DNA: TGTGCCAGCAGCCCCCGAAGTCCCAGCGGGAGGGCCCGGGTTGGTCACAATGAGCAGTTCTTC. This chain links TRBV6-6 with TRBJ2-1; 10 nucleotides align to TRBD2. The CDR3 length is 21 residues. V lost 6 bases, J lost 5 bases, and 25 bases stayed unmatched. CDR1 is MNHNY, CDR2 SVGAGI, per germline (reference sequence).

The rearrangement uses TRBV5-6 and TRBJ1-2; D is ambiguous. The V gene's germline CDR1 is SGHDT and CDR2 YYEEEE. The CDR3 covers 13 residues. V was clipped by 4 bases and J by 4 bases, with 11 bases between them. CDR3 bases: TGTGCCAGCAGCCCGGGGAGGGTCTATGGCTACACCTTC. This gives the protein CASSPGRVYGYTF.

V is TRBV10-3 and J is TRBJ1-3; the match to TRBD1 covers 11 bases. Per germline, CDR1 ENHRY and CDR2 SYGVKD. Unmatched junction bases numbered 5, after V lost 6 bases and J lost 4 bases. The CDR3 extends over 15 amino acids. As DNA, the CDR3 is TGTGCCATCAGGGAGGACAGGGGGCTCGGAAACACCATATATTTT. Protein sequence: CAIREDRGLGNTIYF.

V and J are TRBV2 and TRBJ1-4; 7 bases fit TRBD1. Germline assignment: CDR1 SNHLY and CDR2 FYNNEI. Trimming removed 4 bases from V and 4 bases from J; junction bases left unmatched: 6. This CDR3 is 15 amino acids long. CDR3 sequence (DNA): TGTGCCAGCAGTGGTTCGGGACAGATTAATGAAAAACTGTTTTTT. Translating it yields CASSGSGQINEKLFF.

The rearrangement uses TRBV7-6 and TRBJ2-7; TRBD1 aligns across 9 bases. Germline V lookup: CDR1 SGHVS, CDR2 FNYEAQ. This CDR3 has 15 residues. The V and J ends lost 0 bases and 4 bases, in that order; junction bases with no gene match: 4. This chain's CDR3 is CASSLAFGQGYEQYF. In nucleotides, the CDR3 is TGTGCCAGCAGCTTAGCTTTCGGACAGGGGTACGAGCAGTACTTC.

This chain connects TRBV2 to TRBJ2-7, with D perhaps TRBD1 (6 bases). V was pared by 11 bases and J by 3 bases, with 17 bases between. The length of the CDR3 is 13 residues. The germline gives CDR1 SNHLY, CDR2 FYNNEI. CDR3 sequence: CASQRQGFYEQYF. The CDR3 coding sequence is TGTGCCTCTCAGCGTCAGGGGTTCTACGAGCAGTACTTC.

This clone was counted once. V gene TRBV27 combines with J gene TRBJ1-1; D gene unclear. Trimming cost V 2 bases and J 4 bases, with 8 bases left between them. The CDR3 is 13 amino acids. Per the germline V gene, CDR1 is MNHEY and CDR2 is SMNVEV (reference sequence). The DNA for the CDR3 is TGTGCCAGCAGTTTAAAGAGGGTCACTGAAGCTTTCTTT. Its translation: CASSLKRVTEAFF.

The rearrangement uses TRBV5-1 and TRBJ2-5, with a tentative D call TRBD2 (6 bases). CDR3 length: 14 amino acids. Germline lookup yields CDR1 SGHRS and CDR2 YFSETQ. The germline V and J ends were trimmed by 5 bases and 5 bases, with 16 bases remaining between them. The DNA for the CDR3 is TGCGCCAGCAGAAAAGGAGGGCAGACGGAGACCCAGTACTTC. It specifies CASRKGGQTETQYF.

V gene TRBV10-1 combines with J gene TRBJ2-1, with D possibly being TRBD1 (5 bases). Per the germline V gene, CDR1 is WNHNN and CDR2 is SYGVQD (reference sequence). The CDR3 has 11 residues. Trimming cost V 11 bases and J 10 bases, with 15 bases left between them. The CDR3 nucleotides are TGCGCCTCCGATTTGGCAGGGGAGCAGTTCTTC. This encodes CASDLAGEQFF.

The V call is TRBV4-1, the J call TRBJ2-5, with a weak D call TRBD2 (6 bases). This CDR3 comprises 16 residues. CDR1 is MGHRA, CDR2 YSYEKL, per germline. With 1 base removed from V and 3 bases from J, the gap between germline ends came to 15 bases. This chain's CDR3 is CASSQVGNQREETQYF. The CDR3 DNA reads TGCGCCAGCAGCCAAGTTGGGAATCAGCGGGAAGAGACCCAGTACTTC.